The 22 T cell receptor beta chains listed next were all sequenced from one sample in a study of response to subunit inactivated influenza vaccine. TCRdb re-analysed the RT-PCR reads in MiXCR, keeping a single row per CDR3 protein. Of some 180,000 distinct CDR3 sequences listed, about 10% are singletons. The source was non-naive T cells sorted from PBMCs, collected on the day of vaccination. The receptors shown here come from a man aged 45-60 years who received an inactivated influenza vaccine.

This clonotype has a handful of counts. The genes are TRBV7-2 and TRBJ2-2; no reliable D call. This CDR3 contains 15 residues. V lost 4 bases to trimming and J lost 2 bases, with 11 bases between them. Germline lookup yields CDR1 SGHTA and CDR2 FQGNSA. The CDR3, as DNA: TGTGCCAGCAGCTACGGATCCCGTAACACCGGGGAGCTGTTTTTT. Its protein product is CASSYGSRNTGELFF.

The chain joins TRBV28 to TRBJ1-5; no firm D call. The ends were cut back, 5 bases at V and 0 bases at J, with 11 bases in the middle. The CDR3 runs to 15 residues. CDR1 is MDHEN and CDR2 is SYDVKM in the germline V gene. CDR3 in amino acids: CASSPLSYSNQPQHF. CDR3 in DNA: TGTGCCAGCAGTCCCCTCTCATATAGCAATCAGCCCCAGCATTTT.

This clonotype was found many times. This sequence joins TRBV21-1 and TRBJ2-3. TRBV21-1 is a pseudogene. The CDR3 consists of 15 residues. The CDR3 DNA is TGTGCCAGCAGCAAATGCGGGGGTATCACAGATACGCAGTATTTT. It specifies CASSKCGGITDTQYF.

This clonotype was seen many times. The chain couples TRBV18 to TRBJ1-3; D call uncertain. V gave up 0 bases and J gave up 0 bases, with 12 bases separating them. The CDR3 runs to 17 residues. CDR1 is KGHSH, CDR2 LQKENI, per germline. CDR3 region: CASSPPDRSHSGNTIYF. For the CDR3, the DNA is TGTGCCAGCTCACCACCGGACCGATCGCACTCTGGAAACACCATATATTTT.

This clonotype appeared many times. V and J are TRBV12-3 or TRBV12-4 and TRBJ2-3, with no clear D. The V and J ends lost 4 bases and 4 bases respectively, with 12 bases between them. This CDR3 is built from 14 residues. The CDR3 bases are TGTGCCAGCAGTTCCGGACCCCATGCAGATACGCAGTATTTT. Translated, it gives CASSSGPHADTQYF.

A few counts support this clonotype. The chain employs TRBV6-1 and TRBJ2-7; D gene unclear. Germline CDR1 and CDR2: MNHNS and SASEGT. The CDR3 consists of 15 residues. V was shortened by 2 bases and J by 3 bases, with 14 bases between the two germline ends. The CDR3, as DNA: TGTGCCAGCAGTGAATTCACCCGGACGGGCTACGAGCAGTACTTC. This codes for CASSEFTRTGYEQYF.

This clonotype was seen many times. The chain joins TRBV28 to TRBJ1-1, with TRBD1 matching over 7 bases. Germline assignment: CDR1 MDHEN and CDR2 SYDVKM. The CDR3 is 14 residues long. Trimming at V came to 8 bases and at J to 4 bases, leaving 10 bases not matched to a gene. In DNA, the CDR3 is TGTGCCAGCCGCCCCCTACAGGGGACCACTGAAGCTTTCTTT. Protein product: CASRPLQGTTEAFF.

The rearrangement joins TRBV5-1 to TRBJ2-3, with 9 bases lining up with TRBD1. Trimming cost V 6 bases and J 4 bases; bases outside gene matches: 12. The CDR3 spans 16 residues. Germline CDR1 SGHRS, CDR2 YFSETQ. CDR3 amino acids: CASNLDRGGGPDTQYF. In DNA form, the CDR3 reads TGCGCCAGCAACCTGGACAGGGGAGGAGGGCCAGATACGCAGTATTTT.

Note on this clonotype: In this CDR3 the conserved last residue, phenylalanine or tryptophan, is missing, so a read error is likely. The gene calls are TRBV10-3 and TRBJ2-3; 12 nucleotides agree with TRBD2. Trimming took 6 bases from V and 4 from J; bases not matched to a gene: 5. The germline V gene encodes CDR1 ENHRY and CDR2 SYGVKD. The CDR3 has 15 residues. CDR3 sequence: CAISRLAGVADTQYL. In nucleotides, the CDR3 is TGTGCCATCAGCCGACTAGCGGGAGTAGCAGATACGCAGTATCTT.

V is TRBV2 and J is TRBJ2-3; D unclear. Germline assignment: CDR1 SNHLY and CDR2 FYNNEI. This CDR3 spans 15 amino acids. With 6 bases removed from V and 3 bases from J, the gap between germline ends came to 16 bases. The CDR3 coding sequence is TGTGCCAGCAGGGAACTGGAGCTTGCGACAGATACGCAGTATTTT. Translation: CASRELELATDTQYF.

There are a few counts of this clonotype. The chain recombines TRBV15 with TRBJ2-2, with D perhaps assigned TRBD1 or TRBD2 (5 bases each). CDR3 length: 15 amino acids. In germline, CDR1 is LNHNV, CDR2 YYDKDF (reference sequence). V was pared by 1 base and J by 4 bases, with 10 bases between. CDR3 DNA: TGTGCCACCAGCAGAGGGGGGTTTGGCACCGGGGAGCTGTTTTTT. As protein: CATSRGGFGTGELFF.

This clonotype was seen at least ten times. The rearrangement joins TRBV12-3 or TRBV12-4 to TRBJ1-5, with D uncertain. Trimming removed 5 bases at V and 0 bases at J, with 17 bases between. CDR3 length equals 17 residues. CDR3 amino acids: CASSSNYDTYSNQPQHF. In nucleotides, the CDR3 is TGTGCCAGCAGTAGTAACTACGACACTTATAGCAATCAGCCCCAGCATTTT.

This clonotype came up a few times. The CDR3 region has the DNA TGTGCCAGCAGTGAAAGGGACAGCGGTTCACCCCTCCACTTT. The encoded protein is CASSERDSGSPLHF. V and J are TRBV6-1 and TRBJ1-6; 7 bases fit TRBD1. Per germline, CDR1 MNHNS and CDR2 SASEGT. J lost 9 bases, V lost 2 bases, and 4 bases had no gene match. CDR3 length: 14 residues.

This sequence joins TRBV7-3 and TRBJ2-2, with 8 bases fitting TRBD2. The CDR3 has 13 residues. The germline V gene has CDR1 SGHTA and CDR2 FQGTGA. J gave up 4 bases and V 7 bases, and 2 bases lay outside the gene matches. The CDR3 loop is CASTGTSTGELFF. The CDR3 nucleotides read TGTGCCAGCACCGGGACTAGCACCGGGGAGCTGTTTTTT.

The V gene is TRBV1, the J gene TRBJ2-3; the D call TRBD2 from the table was never checked on the DNA. TRBV1 represents a pseudogene. This CDR3 has 16 amino acids. The CDR3 nucleotides are TGCACCAGCAGCCAAGAACAGCGGGAGGGGACAGAAACGCAGTATTTT. Protein: CTSSQEQREGTETQYF.

In its sample, this clonotype ranks as medium-sized. V gene TRBV7-2 combines with J gene TRBJ2-7, with D hard to call. V lost 1 base, J lost 5 bases, and 12 bases lay in between. This CDR3 region has 14 residues. Germline V gene lookup returns CDR1 SGHTA and CDR2 FQGNSA. CDR3 protein: CASSLVGVGNEQYF. CDR3 DNA: TGTGCCAGCAGCTTAGTGGGTGTGGGGAACGAGCAGTACTTC.

This clonotype was counted at least ten times. The rearrangement uses TRBV20-1 and TRBJ1-2, with a weak D call TRBD1 (5 bases). V dropped 6 bases and J dropped 2 bases, with 10 bases sitting between them. Per germline, CDR1 DFQATT and CDR2 SNEGSKA (reference sequence). CDR3 length: 12 amino acids. CDR3 sequence: CSATTVNYGYTF. The DNA for the CDR3 is TGCAGTGCAACGACAGTGAACTATGGCTACACCTTC.

The rearrangement links TRBV4-1 to TRBJ2-2; possibly TRBD1 for D (5 bases). CDR1 and CDR2 from the germline V gene are MGHRA and YSYEKL. With 0 bases removed from V and 0 bases from J, the gap between germline ends came to 14 bases. The CDR3 contains 18 residues. CDR3 protein: CASSQDMGHPANTGELFF. As DNA, the CDR3 is TGCGCCAGCAGCCAAGATATGGGGCACCCCGCGAACACCGGGGAGCTGTTTTTT.

The rearrangement links TRBV4-3 to TRBJ2-5; D not certain. V lost 0 bases to trimming and J lost 2 bases, with 7 bases between them. This CDR3 is built from 14 residues. The V gene's germline CDR1 is LGHNA and CDR2 YSLEER. Here the CDR3 reads CASSQDYGQETQYF. Here the CDR3 DNA reads TGCGCCAGCAGCCAAGATTACGGGCAAGAGACCCAGTACTTC.

The genes are TRBV6-2 or TRBV6-3 and TRBJ2-3; D is undetermined. The germline V and J ends were trimmed by 2 bases and 1 base, with 4 bases remaining between them. The CDR3 runs 13 residues. CDR1 and CDR2 (germline): MNHEY, SVGEGT. This CDR3 reads CASSYGGTDTQYF. CDR3 in DNA: TGTGCCAGCAGTTACGGAGGCACAGATACGCAGTATTTT.

This clonotype has only a few counts. The chain couples TRBV7-2 to TRBJ2-3, with D perhaps TRBD2 (6 bases). CDR1 SGHTA and CDR2 FQGNSA come from the germline V gene. The CDR3 totals 15 residues. The V gene lost 5 bases and the J gene lost 3 bases, with 15 bases spanning the gap. CDR3 region: CASSAQSGHTDTQYF. CDR3 nucleotides: TGTGCCAGCAGCGCGCAGAGCGGGCATACAGATACGCAGTATTTT.

This clonotype has more than one count but fewer than ten. The chain couples TRBV15 to TRBJ2-7; no clear D. Germline CDR1 LNHNV, CDR2 YYDKDF (reference sequence). The CDR3 extends over 14 amino acids. V lost 0 bases to trimming and J lost 1 base, with 7 bases between them. Here the CDR3 DNA reads TGTGCCACCAGCAGAGAGAAGGGATCCTACGAGCAGTACTTC. Translating gives CATSREKGSYEQYF.